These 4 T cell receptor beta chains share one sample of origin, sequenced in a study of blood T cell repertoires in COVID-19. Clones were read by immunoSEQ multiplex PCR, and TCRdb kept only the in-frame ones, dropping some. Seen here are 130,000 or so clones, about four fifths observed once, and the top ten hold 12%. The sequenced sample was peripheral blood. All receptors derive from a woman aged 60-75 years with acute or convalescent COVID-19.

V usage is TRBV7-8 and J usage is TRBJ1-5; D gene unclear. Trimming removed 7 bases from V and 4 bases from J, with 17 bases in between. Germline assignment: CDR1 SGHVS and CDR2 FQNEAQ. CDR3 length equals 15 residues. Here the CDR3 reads CASTYMDGPNQPQHF. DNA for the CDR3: TGTGCCAGCACCTACATGGATGGGCCAAATCAGCCCCAGCATTTT. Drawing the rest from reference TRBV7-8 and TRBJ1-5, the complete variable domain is GAGVSQSPRYKVAKRGQDVALRCDPISGHVSLFWYQQALGQGPEFLTYFQNEAQLDKSGLPSDRFFAERPEGSVSTLKIQRTQQEDSAVYLCASTYMDGPNQPQHFGDGTRLSIL.

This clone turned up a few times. CDR3: CASSGQGASSLNYGYTF. The DNA of the CDR3 is TGTGCCAGCAGTGGACAGGGGGCCTCATCCCTTAACTATGGCTACACCTTC. This rearrangement joins TRBV6-1 to TRBJ1-2, with TRBD1 identical over 10 bases. Germline CDR1 MNHNS, CDR2 SASEGT. The ends lost 4 bases at V and 1 base at J; junction bases unmatched: 9. The CDR3 spans 17 residues.

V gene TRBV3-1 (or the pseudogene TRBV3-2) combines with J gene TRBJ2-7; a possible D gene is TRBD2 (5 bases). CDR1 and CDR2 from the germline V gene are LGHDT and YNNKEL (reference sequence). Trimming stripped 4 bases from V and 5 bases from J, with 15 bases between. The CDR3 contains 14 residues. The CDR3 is CASSPIGETDEQYF. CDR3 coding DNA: TGTGCCAGCAGCCCTATTGGGGAGACTGACGAGCAGTACTTC.

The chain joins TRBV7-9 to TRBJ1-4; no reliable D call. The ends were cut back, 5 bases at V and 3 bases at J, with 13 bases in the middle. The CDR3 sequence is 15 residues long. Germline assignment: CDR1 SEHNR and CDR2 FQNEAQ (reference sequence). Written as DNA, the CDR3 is TGTGCCAGCAGCCCGGAGGGTCGGGCTAATGAAAAACTGTTTTTT. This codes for CASSPEGRANEKLFF.